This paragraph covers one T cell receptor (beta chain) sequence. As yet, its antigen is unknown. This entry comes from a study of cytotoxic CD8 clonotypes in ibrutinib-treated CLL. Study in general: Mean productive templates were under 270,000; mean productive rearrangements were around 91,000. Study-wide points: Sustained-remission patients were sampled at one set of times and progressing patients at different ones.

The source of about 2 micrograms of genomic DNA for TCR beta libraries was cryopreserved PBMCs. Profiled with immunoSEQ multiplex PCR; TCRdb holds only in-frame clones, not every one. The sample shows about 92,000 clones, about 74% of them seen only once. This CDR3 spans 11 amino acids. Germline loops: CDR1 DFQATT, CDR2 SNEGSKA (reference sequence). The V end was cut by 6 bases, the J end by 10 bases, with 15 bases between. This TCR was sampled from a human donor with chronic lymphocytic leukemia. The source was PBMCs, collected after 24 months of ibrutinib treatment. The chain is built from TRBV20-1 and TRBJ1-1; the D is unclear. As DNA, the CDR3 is TGCAGTGCCGGTAGCCCCATCCCAGCTTTCTTT. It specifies CSAGSPIPAFF.